This T cell receptor (beta chain) was obtained from a study of blood T cell repertoires in COVID-19 (dated by TCRdb to about 2020). General notes on the study: The collaborator samples originated in the United States, Italy and Spain and spanned the acute and convalescent phases of COVID-19. The prospective study material was composed of cDNA or gDNA derived from T cells, B-cell-depleted T cells, or PBMCs. Deeply sampled blood TCRbeta repertoires from subjects exposed to, actively infected with, or recovered from COVID-19 were included in the dataset. The repertoires were released in a freely available public database meant as a resource for research on the immune response to SARS-CoV-2. The samples were drawn from two sources: the first 160 participants of the ongoing ImmuneRACE study, and 1,000 to 1,500 subjects contributed by 6 global collaborators. The sample metadata nearly always contained a de-identified subject ID, COVID-19 status, age in years and sex. Where available, HLA class I and class II types were taken from metadata supplied by the sample provider and were not determined by assay-based typing.

Concerning this clone itself: Its cognate antigen has yet to be identified. No much larger clonotype is one base removed from it; base qualities were not supplied.

The immunoSEQ Assay, a bias-controlled multiplex PCR, was used to amplify TCRbeta CDR3 regions from genomic DNA. Per the authors' processing: The number of nucleated cells in each sample was estimated by amplification of reference gene primers within the assay. To quantify the absolute abundance of each unique TCRbeta CDR3 rearrangement, sequence reads were collapsed and filtered. For each sample, productive Simpson clonality was calculated as the square root of Simpson's diversity index across productive rearrangements. Held by TCRdb, this immuneACCESS table contains in-frame sequences only and omits some clones. Under half of the omission traces to an unresolved V gene where checked; the cause of the rest is unknown. V and J calls and clone size are given by that table; D and trimming were obtained from the DNA. The sample table shows around 300,000 clones, and approximately 85% are seen once. In total, the top ten clones hold approximately 10% of the sample.

Each collaborating institution followed its own protocols to collect whole blood in K2EDTA tubes. For TCRbeta analysis, collaborators shipped samples as frozen whole blood, isolated PBMCs, or DNA extracted from either of those sample types. Via the germline V gene (reference sequence), CDR1 is LNHDA and CDR2 SQIVND. V lost 5 bases and J lost 1 base; the stretch between them is 18 bases long. Its CDR3 holds 17 amino acids, cysteine through phenylalanine. The read is trimmed to its CDR3 DNA, 51 bases read in frame from base 1. The investigation overall reported the following: How much clinical and demographic metadata was included differed by source and by participant, and the metadata was provided uncurated.

The material sequenced was peripheral blood. This TCR derives from a woman between 65 and 79 years old with acute or convalescent COVID-19. The V and J genes are TRBV19 and TRBJ1-3; no D gene call is confident. Here is the DNA: TGTGCCAGTAGTCCCGGAGGGCTGGGAAGATCTGGAAACACCATATATTTT. The encoded protein is CASSPGGLGRSGNTIYF.